This TCR beta chain appears in the sequencing data of a study of blood T cell repertoires in COVID-19. This clone was seen only once. The data were produced by immunoSEQ multiplex PCR, yet TCRdb's version contains in-frame clones alone and is incomplete. The sample holds approximately 200,000 clones, 85% seen once. Germline loops: CDR1 SNHLY, CDR2 FYNNEI. Trimming at V came to 6 bases and at J to 10 bases, leaving 12 bases not matched to a gene. This CDR3 contains 15 residues. This receptor was taken from an older person with COVID-19, enrolled during active disease. Sequencing used peripheral blood. V and J are TRBV2 and TRBJ1-6; 7 bases match TRBD1. In nucleotides, the CDR3 is TGTGCCAGCAGAACCACCGACAGGGATTACTCACCCCTCCACTTT. Translation: CASRTTDRDYSPLHF.